This TCR beta chain was documented in a study of blood T cell repertoires in COVID-19. Turning to the study itself: The United States, Italy and Spain were the sources of the acute and convalescent COVID-19 samples. The cDNA or gDNA used as material had been derived from T cells, B-cell-depleted T cells, or PBMCs.

Germline-derived CDR1 and CDR2 are SEHNR and FQNEAQ (reference sequence). J gave up 2 bases and V 6 bases, and 12 bases lay outside the gene matches. The CDR3 consists of 16 residues. Original analysis: How many nucleated cells were present was estimated from reference gene primer amplification. Sequencing was performed with immunoSEQ multiplex PCR; in TCRdb, only in-frame clones are kept and a portion is missing. Clone size and V and J calls were adopted from that table, with D and trimming inferred from the DNA. The table records around 110,000 clones, 70% to 85% of them present only once. V gene TRBV7-9 combines with J gene TRBJ1-1; TRBD1 aligns across 7 bases. Material for sequencing was peripheral blood. The clonotype originates from a woman aged 55-70 years with acute or convalescent COVID-19. DNA for the CDR3: TGTGCCAGCAGTTCACCGACCGGGACAGTCAACACTGAAGCTTTCTTT. Translated: CASSSPTGTVNTEAFF.